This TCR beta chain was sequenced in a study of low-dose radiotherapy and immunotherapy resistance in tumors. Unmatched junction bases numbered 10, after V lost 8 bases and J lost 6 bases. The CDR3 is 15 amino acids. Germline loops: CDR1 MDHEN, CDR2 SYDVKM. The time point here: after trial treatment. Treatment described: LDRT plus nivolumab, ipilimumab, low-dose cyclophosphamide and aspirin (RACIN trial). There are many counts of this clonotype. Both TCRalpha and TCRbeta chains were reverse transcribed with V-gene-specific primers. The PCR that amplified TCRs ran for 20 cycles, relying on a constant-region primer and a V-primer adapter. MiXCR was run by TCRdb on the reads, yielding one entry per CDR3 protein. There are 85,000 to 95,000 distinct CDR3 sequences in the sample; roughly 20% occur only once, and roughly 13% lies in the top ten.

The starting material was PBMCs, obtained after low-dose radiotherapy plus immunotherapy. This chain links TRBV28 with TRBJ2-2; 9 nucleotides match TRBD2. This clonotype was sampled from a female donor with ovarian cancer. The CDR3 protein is CASGNSGGMAGELFF. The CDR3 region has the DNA TGTGCCAGCGGGAATAGCGGGGGCATGGCCGGGGAGCTGTTTTTT.